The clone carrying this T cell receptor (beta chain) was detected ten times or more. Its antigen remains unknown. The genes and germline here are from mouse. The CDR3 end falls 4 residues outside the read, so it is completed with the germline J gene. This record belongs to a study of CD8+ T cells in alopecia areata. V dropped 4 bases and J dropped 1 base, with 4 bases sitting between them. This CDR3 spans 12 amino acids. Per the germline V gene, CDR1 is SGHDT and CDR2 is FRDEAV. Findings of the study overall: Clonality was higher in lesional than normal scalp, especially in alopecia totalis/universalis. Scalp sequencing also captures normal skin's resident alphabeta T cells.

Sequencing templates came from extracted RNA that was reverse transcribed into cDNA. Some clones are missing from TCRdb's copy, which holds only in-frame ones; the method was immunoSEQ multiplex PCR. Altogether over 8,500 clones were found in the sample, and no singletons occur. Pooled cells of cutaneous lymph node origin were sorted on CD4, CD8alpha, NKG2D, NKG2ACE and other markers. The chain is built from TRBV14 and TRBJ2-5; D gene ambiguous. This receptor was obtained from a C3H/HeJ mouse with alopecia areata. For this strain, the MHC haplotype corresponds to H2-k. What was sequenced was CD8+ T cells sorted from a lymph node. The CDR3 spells CASSTDQDTQYF. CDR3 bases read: TGTGCCAGCAGTACAGACCAAGAC.